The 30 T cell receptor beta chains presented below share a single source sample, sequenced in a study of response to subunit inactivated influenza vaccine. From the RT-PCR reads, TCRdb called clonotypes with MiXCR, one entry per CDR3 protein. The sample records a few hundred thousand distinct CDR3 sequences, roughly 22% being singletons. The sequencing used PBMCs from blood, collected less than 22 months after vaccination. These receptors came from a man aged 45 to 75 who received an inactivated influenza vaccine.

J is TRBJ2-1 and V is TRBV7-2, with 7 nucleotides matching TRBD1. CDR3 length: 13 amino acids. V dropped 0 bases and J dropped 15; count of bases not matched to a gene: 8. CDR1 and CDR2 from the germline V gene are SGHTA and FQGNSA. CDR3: CASSLAGQSYMFF. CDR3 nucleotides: TGTGCCAGCAGCTTAGCGGGACAGTCCTATATGTTCTTC.

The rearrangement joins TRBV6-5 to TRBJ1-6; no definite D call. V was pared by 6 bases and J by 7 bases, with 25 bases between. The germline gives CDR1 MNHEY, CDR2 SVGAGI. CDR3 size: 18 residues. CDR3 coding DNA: TGTGCCAGCAGCTTCTCTTCTAGGGCCGGTCTGGGGAATTCACCCCTCCACTTT. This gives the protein CASSFSSRAGLGNSPLHF.

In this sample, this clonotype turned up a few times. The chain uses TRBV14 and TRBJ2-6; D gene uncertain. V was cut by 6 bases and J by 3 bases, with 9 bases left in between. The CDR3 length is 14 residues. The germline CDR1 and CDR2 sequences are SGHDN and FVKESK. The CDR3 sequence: CASSSMVGANVLTF. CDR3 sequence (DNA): TGTGCCAGCAGTAGTATGGTTGGGGCCAACGTCCTGACTTTC.

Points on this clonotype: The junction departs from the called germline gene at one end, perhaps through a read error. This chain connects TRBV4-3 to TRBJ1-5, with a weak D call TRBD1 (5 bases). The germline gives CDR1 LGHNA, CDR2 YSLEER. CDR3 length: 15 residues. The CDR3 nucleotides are TGCGCCAGCGGCCAAGATCTTTTGGGGCAACAGCCCCAGCATTTT. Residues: CASGQDLLGQQPQHF.

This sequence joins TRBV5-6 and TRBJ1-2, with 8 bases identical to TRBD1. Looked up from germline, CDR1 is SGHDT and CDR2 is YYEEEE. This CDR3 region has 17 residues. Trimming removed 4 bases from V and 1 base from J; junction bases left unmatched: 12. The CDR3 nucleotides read TGTGCCAGCAGCGCACGACAGGGGTCGAACATTAACTATGGCTACACCTTC. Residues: CASSARQGSNINYGYTF.

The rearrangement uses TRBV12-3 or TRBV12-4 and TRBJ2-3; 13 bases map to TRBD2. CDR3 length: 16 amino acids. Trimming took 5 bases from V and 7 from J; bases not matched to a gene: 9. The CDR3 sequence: CASSPRTSGSRYTQYF. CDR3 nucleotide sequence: TGTGCCAGCAGTCCCCGGACTAGCGGGAGTCGGTATACGCAGTATTTT.

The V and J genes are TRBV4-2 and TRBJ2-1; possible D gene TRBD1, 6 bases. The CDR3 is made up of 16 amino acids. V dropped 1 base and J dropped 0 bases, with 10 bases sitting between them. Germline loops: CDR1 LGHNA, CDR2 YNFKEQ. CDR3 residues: CASSQVQGRSYNEQFF. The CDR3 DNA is TGTGCCAGCAGCCAAGTGCAGGGGCGCTCCTACAATGAGCAGTTCTTC.

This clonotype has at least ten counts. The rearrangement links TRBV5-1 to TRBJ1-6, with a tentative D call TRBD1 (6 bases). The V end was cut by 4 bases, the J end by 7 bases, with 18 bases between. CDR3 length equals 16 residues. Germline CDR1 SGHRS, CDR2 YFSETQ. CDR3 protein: CASSPSRGERNSPLHF. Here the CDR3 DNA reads TGCGCCAGCAGCCCCTCAAGGGGGGAGCGGAATTCACCCCTCCACTTT.

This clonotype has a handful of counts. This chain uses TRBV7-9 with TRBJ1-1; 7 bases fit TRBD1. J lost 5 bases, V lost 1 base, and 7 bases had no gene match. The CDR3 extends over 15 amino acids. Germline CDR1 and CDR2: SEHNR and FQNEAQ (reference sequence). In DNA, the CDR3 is TGTGCCAGCAGCTTAGAAGGAGGGGGCGTAACTGAAGCTTTCTTT. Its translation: CASSLEGGGVTEAFF.

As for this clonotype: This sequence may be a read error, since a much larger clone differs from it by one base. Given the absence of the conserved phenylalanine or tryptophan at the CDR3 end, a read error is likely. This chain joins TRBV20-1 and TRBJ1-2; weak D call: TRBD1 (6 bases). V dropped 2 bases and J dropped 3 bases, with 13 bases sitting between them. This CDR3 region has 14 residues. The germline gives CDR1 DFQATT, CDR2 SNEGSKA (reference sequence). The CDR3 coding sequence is TGCAGTGCTAGACACAGGGTAGGGCACTATGGCTACACCTTA. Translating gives CSARHRVGHYGYTL.

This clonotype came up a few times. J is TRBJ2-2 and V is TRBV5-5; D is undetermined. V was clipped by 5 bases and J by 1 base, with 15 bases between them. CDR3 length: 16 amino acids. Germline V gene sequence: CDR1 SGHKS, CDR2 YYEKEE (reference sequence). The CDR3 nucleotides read TGTGCCAGCAGATCGCCCACACAGTGGAACACCGGGGAGCTGTTTTTT. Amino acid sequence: CASRSPTQWNTGELFF.

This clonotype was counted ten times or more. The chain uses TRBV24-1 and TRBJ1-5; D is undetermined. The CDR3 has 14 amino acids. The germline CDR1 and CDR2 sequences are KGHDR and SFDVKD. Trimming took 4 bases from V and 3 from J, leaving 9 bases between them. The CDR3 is CATSEPGSNQPQHF. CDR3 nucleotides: TGTGCCACCAGTGAACCCGGGTCCAATCAGCCCCAGCATTTT.

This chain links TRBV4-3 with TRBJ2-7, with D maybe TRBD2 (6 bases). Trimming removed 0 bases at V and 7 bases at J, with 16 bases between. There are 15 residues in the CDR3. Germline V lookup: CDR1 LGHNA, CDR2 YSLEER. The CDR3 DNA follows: TGCGCCAGCAGCCAAGAGGGGGGATCTGGGGAGGAGCAGTACTTC. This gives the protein CASSQEGGSGEEQYF.

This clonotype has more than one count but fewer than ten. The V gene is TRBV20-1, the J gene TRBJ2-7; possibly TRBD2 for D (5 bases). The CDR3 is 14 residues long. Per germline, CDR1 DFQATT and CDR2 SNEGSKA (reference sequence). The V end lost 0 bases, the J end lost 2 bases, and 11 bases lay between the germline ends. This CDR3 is CSARDRSGPYEQYF. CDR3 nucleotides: TGCAGTGCTAGAGATCGGAGCGGACCCTACGAGCAGTACTTC.

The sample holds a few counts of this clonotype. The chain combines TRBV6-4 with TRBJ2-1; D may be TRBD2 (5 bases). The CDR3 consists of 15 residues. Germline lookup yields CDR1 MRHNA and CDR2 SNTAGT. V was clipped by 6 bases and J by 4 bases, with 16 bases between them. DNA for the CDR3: TGTGCCAGCAGCATTAGGGCGGGTACATACAATGAGCAGTTCTTC. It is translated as CASSIRAGTYNEQFF.

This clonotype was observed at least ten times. The CDR3 reads CASSLAGGAEAFF. For the CDR3, the DNA is TGTGCCAGCAGCTTAGCGGGGGGGGCTGAAGCTTTCTTT. The chain uses TRBV7-2 and TRBJ1-1; perhaps TRBD1 as D (5 bases). This CDR3 contains 13 residues. CDR1 and CDR2 from the germline V gene are SGHTA and FQGNSA. Trimming removed 0 bases at V and 6 bases at J, with 8 bases between.

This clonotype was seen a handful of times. CDR3 amino acids: CASSDTGPRPYEQYF. The CDR3 DNA reads TGTGCCAGCAGTGACACCGGGCCCCGGCCCTACGAGCAGTACTTC. The V gene is TRBV12-3 or TRBV12-4, the J gene TRBJ2-7; D not resolved. Trimming left V 5 bases short and J 2 bases short, with 16 bases between. CDR3 size: 15 residues.

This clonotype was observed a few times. CDR3 region: CSVEVLYEQYF. The CDR3 coding sequence is TGCAGCGTTGAAGTGCTCTACGAGCAGTACTTC. The V and J genes are TRBV29-1 and TRBJ2-7; unclear D gene. The V end lost 1 base, the J end lost 3 bases, and 4 bases lay between the germline ends. The V gene's germline CDR1 is SQVTM and CDR2 ANQGSEA. The CDR3 loop spans 11 amino acids.

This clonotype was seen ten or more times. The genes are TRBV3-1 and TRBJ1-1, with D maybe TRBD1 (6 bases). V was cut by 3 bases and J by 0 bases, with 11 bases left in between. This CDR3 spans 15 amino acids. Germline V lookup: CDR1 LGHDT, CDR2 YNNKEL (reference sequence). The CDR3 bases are TGTGCCAGCAGCCACAGGGGCCCGATGAACACTGAAGCTTTCTTT. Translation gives CASSHRGPMNTEAFF.

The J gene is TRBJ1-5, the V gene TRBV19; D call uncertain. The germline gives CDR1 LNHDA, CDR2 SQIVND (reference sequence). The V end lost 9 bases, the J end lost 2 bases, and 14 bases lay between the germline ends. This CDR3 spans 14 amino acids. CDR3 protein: CASRWRAGNQPQHF. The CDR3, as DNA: TGTGCCAGCCGTTGGCGGGCGGGCAATCAGCCCCAGCATTTT.

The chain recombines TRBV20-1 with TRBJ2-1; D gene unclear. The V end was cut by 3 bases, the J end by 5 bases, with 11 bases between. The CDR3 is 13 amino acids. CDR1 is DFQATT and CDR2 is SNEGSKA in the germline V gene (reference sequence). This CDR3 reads CSARRGTDNEQFF. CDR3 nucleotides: TGCAGTGCTAGGCGTGGAACTGACAATGAGCAGTTCTTC.

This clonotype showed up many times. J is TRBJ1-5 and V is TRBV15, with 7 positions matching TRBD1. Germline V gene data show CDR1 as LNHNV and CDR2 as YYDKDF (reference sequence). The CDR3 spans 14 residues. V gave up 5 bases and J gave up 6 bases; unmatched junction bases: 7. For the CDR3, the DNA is TGTGCCACCAGCCAAGACCAGGGGGGTCAGCCCCAGCATTTT. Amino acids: CATSQDQGGQPQHF. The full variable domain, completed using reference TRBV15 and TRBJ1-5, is DAMVIQNPRYQVTQFGKPVTLSCSQTLNHNVMYWYQQKSSQAPKLLFHYYDKDFNNEADTPDNFQSRRPNTSFCFLDIRSPGLGDTAMYLCATSQDQGGQPQHFGDGTRLSIL.

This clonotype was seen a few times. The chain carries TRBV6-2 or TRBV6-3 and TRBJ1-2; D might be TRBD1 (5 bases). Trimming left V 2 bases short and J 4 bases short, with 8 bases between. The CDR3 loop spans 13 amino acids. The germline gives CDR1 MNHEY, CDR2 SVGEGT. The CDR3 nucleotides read TGTGCCAGCAGTTACGGACATCTCTATGGCTACACCTTC. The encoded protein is CASSYGHLYGYTF.

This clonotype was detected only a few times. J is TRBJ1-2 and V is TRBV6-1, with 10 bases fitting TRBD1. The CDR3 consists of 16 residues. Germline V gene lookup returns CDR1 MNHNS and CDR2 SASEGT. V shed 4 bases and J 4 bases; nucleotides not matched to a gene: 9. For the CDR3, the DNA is TGTGCCAGCAGTGTGTTTCGGGACAGGGGAGGCTATGGCTACACCTTC. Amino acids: CASSVFRDRGGYGYTF.

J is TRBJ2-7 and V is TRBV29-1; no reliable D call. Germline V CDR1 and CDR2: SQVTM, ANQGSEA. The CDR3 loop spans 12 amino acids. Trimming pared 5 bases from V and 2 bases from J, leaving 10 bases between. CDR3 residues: CSVSDLAYEQYF. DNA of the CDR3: TGCAGCGTTTCCGACTTAGCCTACGAGCAGTACTTC.

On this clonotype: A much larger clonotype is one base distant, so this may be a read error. This CDR3 reads CASSRQGAQPQHF. The CDR3, as DNA: TGTGCCAGCAGTCGACAGGGGGCTCAGCCCCAGCATTTT. The chain recombines TRBV6-1 with TRBJ1-5, with 10 bases matching TRBD1. The CDR3 is 13 residues long. Losses at the gene ends were 5 bases for V and 6 bases for J; bases not matched to a gene: 1. The V gene's germline CDR1 is MNHNS and CDR2 SASEGT.

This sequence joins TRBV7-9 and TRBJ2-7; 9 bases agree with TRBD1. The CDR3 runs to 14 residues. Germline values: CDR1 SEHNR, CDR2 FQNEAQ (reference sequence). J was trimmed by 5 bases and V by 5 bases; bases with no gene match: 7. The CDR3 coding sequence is TGTGCCAGCAGCGCCCGGGACAGGGACCACGAGCAGTACTTC. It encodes CASSARDRDHEQYF.

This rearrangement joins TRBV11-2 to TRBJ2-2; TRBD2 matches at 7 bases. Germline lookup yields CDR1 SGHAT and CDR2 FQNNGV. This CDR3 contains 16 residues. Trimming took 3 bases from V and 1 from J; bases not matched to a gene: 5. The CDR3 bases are TGTGCCAGCAGCTTTTATTTAGCGGGGAACACCGGGGAGCTGTTTTTT. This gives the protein CASSFYLAGNTGELFF.

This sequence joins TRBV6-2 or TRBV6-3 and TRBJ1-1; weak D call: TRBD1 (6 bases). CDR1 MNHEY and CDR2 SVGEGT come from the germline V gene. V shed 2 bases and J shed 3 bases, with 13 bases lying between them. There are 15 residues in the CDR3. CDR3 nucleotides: TGTGCCAGCAGTTACCCACAGGGAAGTGACACTGAAGCTTTCTTT. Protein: CASSYPQGSDTEAFF.

This CDR3 is CASSLEDSSSGNTIYF. Here the CDR3 DNA reads TGTGCCAGCAGCTTAGAGGACAGTAGCTCTGGAAACACCATATATTTT. The chain has TRBV11-2 and TRBJ1-3, with D tentatively TRBD1 (6 bases). The germline V gene encodes CDR1 SGHAT and CDR2 FQNNGV. CDR3 size: 16 residues. The ends were cut back, 0 bases at V and 0 bases at J, with 9 bases in the middle.